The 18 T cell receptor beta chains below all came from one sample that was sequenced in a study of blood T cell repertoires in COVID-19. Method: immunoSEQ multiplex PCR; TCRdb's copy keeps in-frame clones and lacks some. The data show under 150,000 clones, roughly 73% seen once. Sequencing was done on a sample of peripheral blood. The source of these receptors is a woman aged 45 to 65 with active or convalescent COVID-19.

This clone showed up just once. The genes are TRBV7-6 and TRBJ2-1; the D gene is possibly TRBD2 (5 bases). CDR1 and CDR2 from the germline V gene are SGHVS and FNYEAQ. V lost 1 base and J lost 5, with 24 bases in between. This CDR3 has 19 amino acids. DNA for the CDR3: TGTGCCAGCAGCTTAGAAGCGGACCACCCTGATCGAAAAAACAATGAGCAGTTCTTC. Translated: CASSLEADHPDRKNNEQFF. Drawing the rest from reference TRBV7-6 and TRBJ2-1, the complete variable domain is GAGVSQSPRYKVTKRGQDVALRCDPISGHVSLYWYRQALGQGPEFLTYFNYEAQQDKSGLPNDRFSAERPEGSISTLTIQRTEQRDSAMYRCASSLEADHPDRKNNEQFFGPGTRLTVL.

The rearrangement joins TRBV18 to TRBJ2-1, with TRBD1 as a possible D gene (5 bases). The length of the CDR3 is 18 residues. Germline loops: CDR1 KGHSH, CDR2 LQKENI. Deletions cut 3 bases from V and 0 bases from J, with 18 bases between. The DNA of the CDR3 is TGTGCCAGCTCACCGAACCGACAGCGCCATAGCTCCTACAATGAGCAGTTCTTC. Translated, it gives CASSPNRQRHSSYNEQFF. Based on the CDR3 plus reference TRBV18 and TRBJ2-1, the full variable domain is NAGVMQNPRHLVRRRGQEARLRCSPMKGHSHVYWYRQLPEEGLKFMVYLQKENIIDESGMPKERFSAEFPKEGPSILRIQQVVRGDSAAYFCASSPNRQRHSSYNEQFFGPGTRLTVL.

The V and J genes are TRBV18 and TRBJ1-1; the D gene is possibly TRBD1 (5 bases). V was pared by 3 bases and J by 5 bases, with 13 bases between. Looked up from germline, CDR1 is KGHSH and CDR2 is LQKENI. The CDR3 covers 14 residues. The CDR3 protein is CASSPGLTTTEAFF. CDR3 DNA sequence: TGTGCCAGCTCACCGGGACTCACAACGACTGAAGCTTTCTTT.

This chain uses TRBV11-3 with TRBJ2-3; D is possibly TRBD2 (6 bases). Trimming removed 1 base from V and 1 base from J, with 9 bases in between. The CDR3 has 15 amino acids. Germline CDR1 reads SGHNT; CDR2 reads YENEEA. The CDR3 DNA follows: TGTGCCAGCAGCTTAGCGGGAGCGGGCACAGATACGCAGTATTTT. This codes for CASSLAGAGTDTQYF.

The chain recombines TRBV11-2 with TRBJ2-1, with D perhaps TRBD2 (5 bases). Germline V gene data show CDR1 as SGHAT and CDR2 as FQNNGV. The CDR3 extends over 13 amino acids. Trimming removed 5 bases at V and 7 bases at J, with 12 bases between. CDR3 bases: TGTGCCAGCAGCACGGGAAATTTGAATGAGCAGTTCTTC. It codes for CASSTGNLNEQFF.

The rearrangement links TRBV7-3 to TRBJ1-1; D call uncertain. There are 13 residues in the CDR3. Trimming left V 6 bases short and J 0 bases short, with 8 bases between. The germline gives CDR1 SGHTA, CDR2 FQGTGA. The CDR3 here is CASSKQLNTEAFF. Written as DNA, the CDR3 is TGTGCCAGCAGTAAACAGCTGAACACTGAAGCTTTCTTT.

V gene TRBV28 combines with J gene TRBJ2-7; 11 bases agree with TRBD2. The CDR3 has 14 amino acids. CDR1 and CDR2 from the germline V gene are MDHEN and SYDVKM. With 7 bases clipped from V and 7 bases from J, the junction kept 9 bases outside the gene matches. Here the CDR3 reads CASTQGLAVEEQYF. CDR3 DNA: TGTGCCAGCACTCAGGGACTAGCGGTAGAGGAGCAGTACTTC. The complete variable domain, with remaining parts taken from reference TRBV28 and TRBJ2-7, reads DVKVTQSSRYLVKRTGEKVFLECVQDMDHENMFWYRQDPGLGLRLIYFSYDVKMKEKGDIPEGYSVSREKKERFSLILESASTNQTSMYLCASTQGLAVEEQYFGPGTRLTVT.

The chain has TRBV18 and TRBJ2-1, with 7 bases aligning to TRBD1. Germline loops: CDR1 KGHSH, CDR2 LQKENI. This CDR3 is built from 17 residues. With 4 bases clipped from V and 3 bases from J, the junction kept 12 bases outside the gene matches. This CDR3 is CASSQTEQGTYYNEQFF. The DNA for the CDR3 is TGTGCCAGCTCACAAACCGAACAGGGGACCTACTACAATGAGCAGTTCTTC. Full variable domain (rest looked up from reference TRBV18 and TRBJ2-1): NAGVMQNPRHLVRRRGQEARLRCSPMKGHSHVYWYRQLPEEGLKFMVYLQKENIIDESGMPKERFSAEFPKEGPSILRIQQVVRGDSAAYFCASSQTEQGTYYNEQFFGPGTRLTVL.

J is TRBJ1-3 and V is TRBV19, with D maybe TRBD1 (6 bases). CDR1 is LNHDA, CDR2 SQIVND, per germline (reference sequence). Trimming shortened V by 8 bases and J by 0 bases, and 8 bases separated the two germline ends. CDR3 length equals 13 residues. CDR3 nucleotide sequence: TGTGCCAGTGGGGACAACTCTGGAAACACCATATATTTT. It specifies CASGDNSGNTIYF.

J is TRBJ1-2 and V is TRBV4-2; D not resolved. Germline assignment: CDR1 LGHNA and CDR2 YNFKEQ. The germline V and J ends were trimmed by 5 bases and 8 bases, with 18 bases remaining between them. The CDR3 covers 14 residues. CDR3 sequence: CASSSQTAAGGYTF. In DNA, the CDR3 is TGTGCCAGCAGCTCCCAGACCGCCGCGGGCGGCTACACCTTC.

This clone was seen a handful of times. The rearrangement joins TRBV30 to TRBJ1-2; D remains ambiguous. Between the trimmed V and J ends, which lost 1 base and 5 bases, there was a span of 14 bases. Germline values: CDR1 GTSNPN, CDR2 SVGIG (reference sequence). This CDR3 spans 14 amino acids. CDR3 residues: CAWSGGGQLYGYTF. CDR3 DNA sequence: TGTGCCTGGAGTGGGGGAGGTCAGCTTTATGGCTACACCTTC.

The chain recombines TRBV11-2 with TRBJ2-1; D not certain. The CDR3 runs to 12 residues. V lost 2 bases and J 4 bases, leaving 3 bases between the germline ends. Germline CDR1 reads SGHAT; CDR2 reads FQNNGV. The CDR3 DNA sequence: TGTGCCAGCAGCTTACTTTACAATGAGCAGTTCTTC. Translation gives CASSLLYNEQFF. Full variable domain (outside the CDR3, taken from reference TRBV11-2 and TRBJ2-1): EAGVAQSPRYKIIEKRQSVAFWCNPISGHATLYWYQQILGQGPKLLIQFQNNGVVDDSQLPKDRFSAERLKGVDSTLKIQPAKLEDSAVYLCASSLLYNEQFFGPGTRLTVL.

The CDR3 spells CASSLDRGGTEAFF. DNA for the CDR3: TGTGCCAGCAGTTTGGACAGGGGAGGCACTGAAGCTTTCTTT. The rearrangement joins TRBV27 to TRBJ1-1; TRBD1 agrees at 9 bases. J lost 4 bases, V lost 3 bases, and 3 bases had no gene match. CDR3 length: 14 amino acids. Germline V gene lookup returns CDR1 MNHEY and CDR2 SMNVEV (reference sequence).

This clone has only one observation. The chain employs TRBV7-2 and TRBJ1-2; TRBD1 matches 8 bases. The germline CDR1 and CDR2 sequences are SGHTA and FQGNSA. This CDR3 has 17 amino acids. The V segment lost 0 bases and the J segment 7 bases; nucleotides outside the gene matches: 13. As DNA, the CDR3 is TGTGCCAGCAGCTTAGCTCCGCCAGGGGGCGCACCTAGTGGCTACACCTTC. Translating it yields CASSLAPPGGAPSGYTF.

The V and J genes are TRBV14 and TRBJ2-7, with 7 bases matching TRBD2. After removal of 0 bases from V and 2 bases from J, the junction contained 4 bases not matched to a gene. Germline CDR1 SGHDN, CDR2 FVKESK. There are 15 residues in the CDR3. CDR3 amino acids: CASSQDRRGTYEQYF. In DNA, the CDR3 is TGTGCCAGCAGCCAAGATCGGCGGGGGACCTACGAGCAGTACTTC.

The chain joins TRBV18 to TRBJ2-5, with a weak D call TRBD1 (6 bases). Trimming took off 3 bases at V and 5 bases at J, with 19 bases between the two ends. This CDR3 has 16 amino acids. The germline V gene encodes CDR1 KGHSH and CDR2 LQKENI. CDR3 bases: TGTGCCAGCTCACCTTACACAGGGACCCCTAGGGAGACCCAGTACTTC. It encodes CASSPYTGTPRETQYF. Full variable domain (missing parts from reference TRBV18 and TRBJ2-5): NAGVMQNPRHLVRRRGQEARLRCSPMKGHSHVYWYRQLPEEGLKFMVYLQKENIIDESGMPKERFSAEFPKEGPSILRIQQVVRGDSAAYFCASSPYTGTPRETQYFGPGTRLLVL.

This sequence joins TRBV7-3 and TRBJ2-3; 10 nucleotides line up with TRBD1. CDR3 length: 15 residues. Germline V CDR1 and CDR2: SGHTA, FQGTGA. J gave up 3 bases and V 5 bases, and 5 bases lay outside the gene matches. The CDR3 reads CASSMDRGKTDTQYF. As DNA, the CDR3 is TGTGCCAGCAGCATGGACAGGGGGAAAACAGATACGCAGTATTTT.

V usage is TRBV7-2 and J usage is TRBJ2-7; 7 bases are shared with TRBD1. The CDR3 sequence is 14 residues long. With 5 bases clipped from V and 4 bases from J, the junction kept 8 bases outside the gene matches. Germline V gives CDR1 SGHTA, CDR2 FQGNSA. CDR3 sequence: CASSPGQNLYEQYF. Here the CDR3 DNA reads TGTGCCAGCAGCCCGGGACAGAACCTGTACGAGCAGTACTTC. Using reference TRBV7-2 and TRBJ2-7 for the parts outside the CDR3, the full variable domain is GAGVSQSPSNKVTEKGKDVELRCDPISGHTALYWYRQSLGQGLEFLIYFQGNSAPDKSGLPSDRFSAERTGGSVSTLTIQRTQQEDSAVYLCASSPGQNLYEQYFGPGTRLTVT.